This note documents a single T cell receptor beta chain sequence. This clonotype was counted ten times or more. No cognate antigen has been identified for it. The input lacks base qualities; no much larger clone sits a single base away. According to the study, the label for this sample's treatment or condition signals: allogeneic hematopoietic cell transplantation with graft depleted of TCRalphabeta T cells and CD19 B cells. The transplant recipients were children given TCRalphabeta/CD19-depleted allogeneic hematopoietic cell grafts. This specimen belongs to a study of T-cell reconstitution after alpha-beta-depleted transplantation in children (dated by TCRdb to between 2015 and 2016). In terms of the full investigation: The study quantitatively tracked T-cell immune reconstitution after TCRalphabeta/CD19-depleted allogeneic hematopoietic cell transplantation in children using TCR repertoire profiling.

Study-level results and caveats: In some patients, high TCRbeta diversity at day 60 was attributed to recipient T cells and intrathymic progenitors that had survived conditioning. The apparently early recovery of alphabetaT-cell counts about two months after transplant reportedly depended on only several hundred rapidly expanded clones that came from non-depleted graft cells. Over the following months the frequencies of hyperexpanded clones went down, and after one year T-cell counts and TCRbeta diversity were mostly credited to newly produced T cells.

Library preparation employed PCR. Sequenced using an Illumina HiSeq 2500. Molecular barcoding was employed in the preparation of TCR libraries, with unique molecular identifiers being used to normalize TCRbeta repertoire quantification. TCRdb cleaned the public reads at Q25 with fastp, built clones with MiXCR and kept in-frame beta chains. When rows share a CDR3 protein, they turn into one entry using the most common DNA and genes. The sample table contains 150,000 to 250,000 distinct CDR3 sequences; only one count was recorded for 6.3% of them. Under 5% of the sample belongs to the ten largest clones. V sheds 2 bases and J sheds 0 bases, leaving 3 bases between their ends. The CDR3, cysteine through phenylalanine, is 13 amino acids long. The kept DNA is CDR3 alone, 39 bases in frame from the first base. CDR1 LGHNA and CDR2 YSLEER are derived from the germline V gene.

This clonotype originated in a girl under three years old with combined immunodeficiency, due to receive a stem cell transplant. The rearrangement combines TRBV4-3 with TRBJ2-3; confidence is insufficient to name the D gene. The source material was PBMCs, sampled before TCRalphabeta/CD19-depleted stem cell transplant. The CDR3 reads CASSQTSTDTQYF. The nucleotide sequence reads as follows: TGCGCCAGCAGCCAAACTAGCACAGATACGCAGTATTTT.